This TCR beta chain comes out of a study of T cell changes during pregnancy in multiple sclerosis. Germline trimming cut 1 base from V and 5 bases from J; bases unmatched to any gene: 1. Germline V gene sequence: CDR1 SGHTA, CDR2 FQGNSA. This CDR3 spans 14 amino acids. Some clones are missing from TCRdb's copy, which holds only in-frame ones; the method was immunoSEQ multiplex PCR. The sample holds 50,000 to 70,000 clones, about nine tenths seen once. V and J are TRBV7-2 and TRBJ2-5; 10 positions match TRBD2. This TCR was sampled from a female donor in good health, enrolled as a control in a pregnancy study. The sequences come from peripheral blood, collected after pregnancy. This CDR3 is CASSLVGLAETQYF. The DNA for the CDR3 is TGTGCCAGCAGCTTAGTGGGACTAGCGGAGACCCAGTACTTC.